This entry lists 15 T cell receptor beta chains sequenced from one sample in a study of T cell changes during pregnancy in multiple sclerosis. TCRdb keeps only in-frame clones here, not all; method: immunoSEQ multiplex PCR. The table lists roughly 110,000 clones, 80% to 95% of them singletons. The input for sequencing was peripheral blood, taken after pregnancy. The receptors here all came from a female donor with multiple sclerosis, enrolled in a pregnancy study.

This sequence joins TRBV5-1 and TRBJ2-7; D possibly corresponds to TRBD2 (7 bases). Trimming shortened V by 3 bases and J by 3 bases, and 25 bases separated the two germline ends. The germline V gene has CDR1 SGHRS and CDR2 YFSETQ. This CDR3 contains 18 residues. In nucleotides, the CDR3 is TGCGCCAGCAGCTCGTCGTCATTCCGGGACGGGGGGCGCTACGAGCAGTACTTC. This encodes CASSSSSFRDGGRYEQYF.

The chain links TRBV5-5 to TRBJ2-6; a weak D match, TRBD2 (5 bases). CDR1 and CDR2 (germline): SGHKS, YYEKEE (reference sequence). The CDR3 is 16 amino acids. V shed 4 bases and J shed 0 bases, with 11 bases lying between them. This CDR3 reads CASSLALFSGANVLTF. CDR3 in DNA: TGTGCCAGCAGCCTAGCCCTATTCTCTGGGGCCAACGTCCTGACTTTC.

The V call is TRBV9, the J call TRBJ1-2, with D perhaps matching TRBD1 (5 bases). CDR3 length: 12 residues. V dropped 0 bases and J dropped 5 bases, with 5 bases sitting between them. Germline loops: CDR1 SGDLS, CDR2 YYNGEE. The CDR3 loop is CASSVAGYGYTF. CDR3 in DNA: TGTGCCAGCAGCGTAGCAGGGTATGGCTACACCTTC.

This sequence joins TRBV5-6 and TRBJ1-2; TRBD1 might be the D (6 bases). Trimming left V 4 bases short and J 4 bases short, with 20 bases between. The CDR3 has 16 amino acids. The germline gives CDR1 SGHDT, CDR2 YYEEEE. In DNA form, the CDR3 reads TGTGCCAGCAGCCCAGTAGGTAGTACAGGGTTCTATGGCTACACCTTC. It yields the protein CASSPVGSTGFYGYTF.

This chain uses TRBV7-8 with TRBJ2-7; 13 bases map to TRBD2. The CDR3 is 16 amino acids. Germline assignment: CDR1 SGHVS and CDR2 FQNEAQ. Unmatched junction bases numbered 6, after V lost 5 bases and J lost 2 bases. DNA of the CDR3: TGTGCCAGCAGCCCCCAACTAGCGGGAGGGACCTACGAGCAGTACTTC. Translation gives CASSPQLAGGTYEQYF.

The CDR3 coding sequence is TGCGCCAGCAGCCCGGGTGCGGGGGCTTATAGCAATCAGCCCCAGCATTTT. It yields the protein CASSPGAGAYSNQPQHF. The rearrangement links TRBV5-1 to TRBJ1-5, with D perhaps matching TRBD1 (6 bases). Germline CDR1 is SGHRS and CDR2 is YFSETQ. V lost 4 bases to trimming and J lost 0 bases, with 17 bases between them. This CDR3 contains 17 residues. The full variable domain, rest sourced from reference TRBV5-1 and TRBJ1-5, is KAGVTQTPRYLIKTRGQQVTLSCSPISGHRSVSWYQQTPGQGLQFLFEYFSETQRNKGNFPGRFSGRQFSNSRSEMNVSTLELGDSALYLCASSPGAGAYSNQPQHFGDGTRLSIL.

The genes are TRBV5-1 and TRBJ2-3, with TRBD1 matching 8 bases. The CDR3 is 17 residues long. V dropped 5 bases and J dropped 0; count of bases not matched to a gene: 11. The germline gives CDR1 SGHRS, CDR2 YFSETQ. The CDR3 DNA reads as TGCGCCAGCAGATCCACCCGGACAGGGTTTAGCACAGATACGCAGTATTTT. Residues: CASRSTRTGFSTDTQYF. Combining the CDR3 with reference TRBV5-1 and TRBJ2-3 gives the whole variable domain KAGVTQTPRYLIKTRGQQVTLSCSPISGHRSVSWYQQTPGQGLQFLFEYFSETQRNKGNFPGRFSGRQFSNSRSEMNVSTLELGDSALYLCASRSTRTGFSTDTQYFGPGTRLTVL.

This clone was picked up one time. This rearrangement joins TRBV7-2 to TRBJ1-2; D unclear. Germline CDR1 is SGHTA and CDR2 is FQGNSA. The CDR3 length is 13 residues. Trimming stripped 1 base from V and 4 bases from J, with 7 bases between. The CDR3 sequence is CASSLGQFYGYTF. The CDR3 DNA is TGTGCCAGCAGCTTAGGGCAGTTCTATGGCTACACCTTC. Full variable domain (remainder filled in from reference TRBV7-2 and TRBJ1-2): GAGVSQSPSNKVTEKGKDVELRCDPISGHTALYWYRQSLGQGLEFLIYFQGNSAPDKSGLPSDRFSAERTGGSVSTLTIQRTQQEDSAVYLCASSLGQFYGYTFGSGTRLTVV.

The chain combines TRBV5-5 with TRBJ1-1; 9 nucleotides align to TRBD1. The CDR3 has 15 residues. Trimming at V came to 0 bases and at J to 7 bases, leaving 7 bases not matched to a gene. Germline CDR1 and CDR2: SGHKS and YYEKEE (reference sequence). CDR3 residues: CASSLEDRGWDEAFF. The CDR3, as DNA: TGTGCCAGCAGCTTGGAGGACAGGGGATGGGATGAAGCTTTCTTT.

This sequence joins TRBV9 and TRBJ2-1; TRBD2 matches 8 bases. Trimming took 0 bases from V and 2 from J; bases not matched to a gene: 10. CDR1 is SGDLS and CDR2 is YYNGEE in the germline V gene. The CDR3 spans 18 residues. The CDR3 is CASSVASGGSPPYNEQFF. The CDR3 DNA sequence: TGTGCCAGCAGCGTAGCAAGCGGGGGATCACCACCCTACAATGAGCAGTTCTTC. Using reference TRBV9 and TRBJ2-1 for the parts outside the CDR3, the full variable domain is DSGVTQTPKHLITATGQRVTLRCSPRSGDLSVYWYQQSLDQGLQFLIQYYNGEERAKGNILERFSAQQFPDLHSELNLSSLELGDSALYFCASSVASGGSPPYNEQFFGPGTRLTVL.

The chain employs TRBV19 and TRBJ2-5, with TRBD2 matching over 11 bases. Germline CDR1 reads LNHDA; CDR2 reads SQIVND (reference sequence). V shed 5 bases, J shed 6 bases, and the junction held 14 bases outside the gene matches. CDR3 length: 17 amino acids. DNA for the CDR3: TGTGCCAGTAGTGGGCTTCATAGCGGGAGGGCCGGAAAGACCCAGTACTTC. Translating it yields CASSGLHSGRAGKTQYF.

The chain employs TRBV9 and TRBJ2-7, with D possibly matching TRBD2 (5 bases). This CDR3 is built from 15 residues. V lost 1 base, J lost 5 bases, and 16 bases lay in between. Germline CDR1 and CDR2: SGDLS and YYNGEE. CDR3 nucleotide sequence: TGTGCCAGCAGCGTATCTCCCCGGGATCAGGACGAGCAGTACTTC. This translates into CASSVSPRDQDEQYF.

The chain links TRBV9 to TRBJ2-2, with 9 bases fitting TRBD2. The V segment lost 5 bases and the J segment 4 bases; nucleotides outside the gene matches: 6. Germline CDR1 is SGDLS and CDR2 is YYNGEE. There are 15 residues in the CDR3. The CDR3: CASSARGGGTGELFF. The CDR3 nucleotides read TGTGCCAGCAGTGCGCGGGGGGGCGGCACCGGGGAGCTGTTTTTT.

The CDR3 region has the DNA TGCGCCAGCAGCAGAACAGGGGGCGACACTGAAGCTTTCTTT. Its protein is CASSRTGGDTEAFF. The chain uses TRBV5-1 and TRBJ1-1, with TRBD1 matching 9 bases. V was pared by 4 bases and J by 3 bases, with 4 bases of the junction left unmatched. The CDR3 loop spans 14 amino acids. Germline V lookup: CDR1 SGHRS, CDR2 YFSETQ.

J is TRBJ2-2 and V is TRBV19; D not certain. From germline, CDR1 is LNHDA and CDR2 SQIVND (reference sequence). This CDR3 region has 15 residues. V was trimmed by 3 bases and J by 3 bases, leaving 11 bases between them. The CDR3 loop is CASSIGRRDTGELFF. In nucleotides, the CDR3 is TGTGCCAGTAGTATCGGAAGGAGAGACACCGGGGAGCTGTTTTTT.